These T cell receptor beta chains were read from a single sample in a study of cytomegalovirus exposure and HLA in healthy donors. Generated by immunoSEQ multiplex PCR, the TCRdb table keeps only in-frame clones and is missing some. The sample lists 65,000 to 85,000 clones, 79% occurring once. Sequenced material: PBMCs. The receptors were sampled from a middle-aged woman in good health and CMV-seropositive. Each CDR3 is given with its conserved first and last residue. The D gene is left open where the match is weak. Not every row has a clone size; where given, it reads once, few, many or a size class.

NA	TRBV5-4	NA	TRBJ2-7	CASSLGLNEQYF	TGTGCCAGCAGCTTGGGACTGAACGAGCAGTACTTC
NA	TRBV11-2	TRBD1	TRBJ2-7	CASSRDRTYEQYF	TGTGCCAGCAGCCGGGACAGAACCTACGAGCAGTACTTC
NA	TRBV5-6	TRBD1	TRBJ2-7	CASSFRDRVWAYEQYF	TGTGCCAGCAGCTTCCGGGACAGGGTATGGGCCTACGAGCAGTACTTC
NA	TRBV4-1	TRBD2	TRBJ2-1	CASSLRGLAGGPIYNEQFF	TGCGCCAGCAGCCTAAGAGGACTAGCGGGAGGGCCTATCTACAATGAGCAGTTCTTC
NA	TRBV4-2	NA	TRBJ2-7	CASSQASGIAAYEQYF	TGTGCCAGCAGCCAAGCCTCGGGAATAGCGGCATACGAGCAGTACTTC
NA	TRBV30	NA	TRBJ1-6	CAWARGANSPLHF	TGTGCCTGGGCCAGGGGAGCCAATTCACCCCTCCACTTT
once	TRBV10-3	TRBD2	TRBJ2-5	CAISRGLAEETQYF	TGTGCCATCAGCCGCGGACTAGCGGAAGAGACCCAGTACTTC
NA	TRBV6-1	NA	TRBJ1-5	CASKGSANQPQHF	TGTGCCAGCAAAGGCAGCGCCAATCAGCCCCAGCATTTT
NA	TRBV6-1	TRBD1	TRBJ2-7	CASSLGTGTYEQYF	TGTGCCAGCAGCCTCGGGACAGGGACCTACGAGCAGTACTTC
NA	TRBV7-3	NA	TRBJ2-1	CASSLSEGPYNEQFF	TGTGCCAGCAGCTTAAGTGAGGGCCCGTACAATGAGCAGTTCTTC
NA	TRBV28	NA	TRBJ1-5	CASLSGGFNQPQHF	TGTGCCAGCCTCTCCGGGGGATTCAATCAGCCCCAGCATTTT
once	TRBV19	TRBD2	TRBJ2-6	CASTNWGGLTTSGANVLTF	TGTGCCAGTACCAATTGGGGGGGACTAACCACGTCTGGGGCCAACGTCCTGACTTTC
NA	TRBV6-5	TRBD1	TRBJ1-2	CASSYSRTGGGYGYTF	TGTGCCAGCAGTTACTCCCGGACAGGGGGTGGCTATGGCTACACCTTC
few	TRBV5-1	NA	TRBJ1-4	CASSISGAPNEKLFF	TGCGCCAGCAGCATATCAGGGGCCCCTAATGAAAAACTGTTTTTT
NA	TRBV30	TRBD1	TRBJ1-4	CAWSQTGGIKIF	TGTGCCTGGAGCCAGACAGGGGGTATTAAAATTTTT
NA	TRBV19	NA	TRBJ2-2	CASSIIASTGELFF	TGTGCCAGTAGTATTATAGCGTCCACCGGGGAGCTGTTTTTT
NA	TRBV6-1	TRBD1	TRBJ1-3	CASSGTGGNTIYF	TGTGCCAGCAGTGGGACAGGTGGAAACACCATATATTTT
NA	TRBV25-1	TRBD1	TRBJ1-5	CASSEDGTGGNQPQHF	TGTGCCAGCAGTGAAGACGGGACAGGGGGGAATCAGCCCCAGCATTTT